One and the same sample provided the 2 T cell receptor beta chains below, sequenced in a study of blood T cell repertoires in COVID-19 (dated by TCRdb to 2019 to 2021). Libraries were prepared through the immunoSEQ multiplex PCR assay. This immuneACCESS table, as held by TCRdb, lists in-frame sequences with V and J called but not all clones. Of the missing ones, under half trace to an unresolved V gene in checked studies; the others have no known cause. Counted in this sample were 80,000 to 100,000 clones; 80% of them appeared once. The top ten clones comprise 15% to 20% of the sample. Source material: peripheral blood. The receptors were sampled from a woman older than 75 with active or convalescent COVID-19.

The V call is TRBV5-5, the J call TRBJ1-1; 8 bases line up with TRBD1. The CDR3 has 13 amino acids. The V gene's germline CDR1 is SGHKS and CDR2 YYEKEE (reference sequence). V lost 5 bases to trimming and J lost 6 bases; unmatched junction nucleotides: 6. CDR3 in amino acids: CASSVTGVAEAFF. The CDR3 nucleotides read TGTGCCAGCAGTGTGACAGGGGTGGCTGAAGCTTTCTTT.

This rearrangement joins TRBV2 to TRBJ2-5; 8 bases are shared with TRBD1. Germline CDR1 reads SNHLY; CDR2 reads FYNNEI. Trimming took 4 bases from V and 2 from J; bases not matched to a gene: 3. There are 14 residues in the CDR3. The DNA of the CDR3 is TGTGCCAGCAGTGCCGGGACAGGACAAGAGACCCAGTACTTC. Protein: CASSAGTGQETQYF.